The entry below describes one TCR beta chain. These data are taken from a study of blood T cell repertoires in COVID-19. From germline, CDR1 is MNHEY and CDR2 SMNVEV (reference sequence). The length of the CDR3 is 13 residues. The V end was cut by 5 bases, the J end by 5 bases, with 10 bases between. Generated by immunoSEQ multiplex PCR, the TCRdb table keeps only in-frame clones and is missing some. The table shows about 42,000 clones, with approximately 85% occurring only once. This clonotype was obtained from a woman in her 70s in a cohort sampled during active COVID-19. The V call is TRBV27, the J call TRBJ2-1; tentative D call: TRBD1 (5 bases). Sequencing was done on a sample of peripheral blood. The CDR3 DNA is TGTGCCAGCAGTATCAGGGAAAACAATGAGCAGTTCTTC. Residues: CASSIRENNEQFF.